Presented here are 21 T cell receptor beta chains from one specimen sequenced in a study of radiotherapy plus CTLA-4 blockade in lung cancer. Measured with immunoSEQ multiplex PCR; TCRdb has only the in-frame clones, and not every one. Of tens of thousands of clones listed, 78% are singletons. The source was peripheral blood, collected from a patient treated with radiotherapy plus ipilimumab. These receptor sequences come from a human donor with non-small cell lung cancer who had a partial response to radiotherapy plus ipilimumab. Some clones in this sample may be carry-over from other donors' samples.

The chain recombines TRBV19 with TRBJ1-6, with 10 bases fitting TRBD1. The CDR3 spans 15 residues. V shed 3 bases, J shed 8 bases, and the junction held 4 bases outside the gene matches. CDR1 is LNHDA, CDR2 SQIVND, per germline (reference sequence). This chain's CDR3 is CASSIPGTGDSPLHF. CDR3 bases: TGTGCCAGTAGTATCCCCGGGACAGGGGATTCACCCCTCCACTTT.

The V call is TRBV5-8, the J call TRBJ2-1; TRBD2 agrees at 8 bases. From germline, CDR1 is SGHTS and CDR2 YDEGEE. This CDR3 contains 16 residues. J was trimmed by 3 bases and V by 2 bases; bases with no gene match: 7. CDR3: CASSLGLAAFYNEQFF. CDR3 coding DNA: TGTGCCAGCAGCTTAGGACTAGCAGCCTTCTACAATGAGCAGTTCTTC.

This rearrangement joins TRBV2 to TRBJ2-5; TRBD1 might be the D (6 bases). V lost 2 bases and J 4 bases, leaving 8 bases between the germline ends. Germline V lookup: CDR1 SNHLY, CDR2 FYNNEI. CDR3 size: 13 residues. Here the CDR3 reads CASSENRVETQYF. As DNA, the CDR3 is TGTGCCAGCAGTGAAAACAGGGTAGAGACCCAGTACTTC. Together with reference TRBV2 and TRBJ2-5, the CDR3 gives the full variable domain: EPEVTQTPSHQVTQMGQEVILRCVPISNHLYFYWYRQILGQKVEFLVSFYNNEISEKSEIFDDQFSVERPDGSNFTLKIRSTKLEDSAMYFCASSENRVETQYFGPGTRLLVL.

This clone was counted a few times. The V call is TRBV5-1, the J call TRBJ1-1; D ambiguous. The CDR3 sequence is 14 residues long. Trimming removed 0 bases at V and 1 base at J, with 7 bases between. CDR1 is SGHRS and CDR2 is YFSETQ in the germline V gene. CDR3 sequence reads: CASSLDSGNTEAFF. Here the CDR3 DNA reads TGCGCCAGCAGCTTGGACAGTGGGAACACTGAAGCTTTCTTT.

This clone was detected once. The CDR3 loop reads CASRGPEAFF. In DNA, the CDR3 is TGTGCCAGCAGGGGGCCTGAAGCTTTCTTT. The rearrangement links TRBV11-2 to TRBJ1-1, with D possibly being TRBD1 (5 bases). CDR3 length: 10 residues. Germline CDR1 is SGHAT and CDR2 is FQNNGV. Trimming shortened V by 6 bases and J by 6 bases, and 5 bases separated the two germline ends. The variable domain in full, completed from reference TRBV11-2 and TRBJ1-1, reads EAGVAQSPRYKIIEKRQSVAFWCNPISGHATLYWYQQILGQGPKLLIQFQNNGVVDDSQLPKDRFSAERLKGVDSTLKIQPAKLEDSAVYLCASRGPEAFFGQGTRLTVV.

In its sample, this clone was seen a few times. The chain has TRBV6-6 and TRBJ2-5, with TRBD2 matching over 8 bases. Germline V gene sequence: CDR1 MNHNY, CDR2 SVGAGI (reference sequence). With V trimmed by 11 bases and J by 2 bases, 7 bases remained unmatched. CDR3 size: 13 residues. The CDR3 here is CAGSGRYQETQYF. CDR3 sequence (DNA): TGTGCCGGAAGCGGGAGATATCAAGAGACCCAGTACTTC.

CDR3 in amino acids: CASNSDRGYQPQHF. CDR3 bases: TGTGCCAGCAACTCGGACAGGGGGTATCAGCCCCAGCATTTT. J is TRBJ1-5 and V is TRBV6-1; 10 bases map to TRBD1. The V gene's germline CDR1 is MNHNS and CDR2 SASEGT. The CDR3 length is 14 residues. V lost 7 bases to trimming and J lost 5 bases; unmatched junction nucleotides: 5.

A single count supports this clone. CDR3 residues: CASSVGGGQPTSGNTIYF. The CDR3 region has the DNA TGTGCCAGCAGCGTAGGTGGGGGACAGCCAACCTCTGGAAACACCATATATTTT. The chain links TRBV9 to TRBJ1-3; 7 nucleotides line up with TRBD1. Germline V CDR1 and CDR2: SGDLS, YYNGEE. The CDR3 covers 18 residues. With V trimmed by 0 bases and J by 0 bases, 9 bases remained unmatched.

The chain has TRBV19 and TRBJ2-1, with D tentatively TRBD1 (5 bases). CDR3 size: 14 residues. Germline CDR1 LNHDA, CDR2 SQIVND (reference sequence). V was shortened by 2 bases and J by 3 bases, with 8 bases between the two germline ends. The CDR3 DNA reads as TGTGCCAGTAGTATAAGGGGCAGCTACAATGAGCAGTTCTTC. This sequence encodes CASSIRGSYNEQFF.

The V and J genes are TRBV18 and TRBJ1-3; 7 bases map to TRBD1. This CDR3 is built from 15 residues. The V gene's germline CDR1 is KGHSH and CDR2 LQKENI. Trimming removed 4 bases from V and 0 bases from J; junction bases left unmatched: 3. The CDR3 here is CASSQGTDSGNTIYF. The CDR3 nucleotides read TGTGCCAGCTCACAGGGGACAGACTCTGGAAACACCATATATTTT.

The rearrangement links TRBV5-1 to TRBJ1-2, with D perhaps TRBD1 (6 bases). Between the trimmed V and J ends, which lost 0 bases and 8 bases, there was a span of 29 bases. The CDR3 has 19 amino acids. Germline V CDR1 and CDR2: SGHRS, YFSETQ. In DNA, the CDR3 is TGCGCCAGCAGCTTGGTTTGGGTCGGAGAGGGGGAGTCCCAGCCGGGCTACACCTTC. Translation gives CASSLVWVGEGESQPGYTF.

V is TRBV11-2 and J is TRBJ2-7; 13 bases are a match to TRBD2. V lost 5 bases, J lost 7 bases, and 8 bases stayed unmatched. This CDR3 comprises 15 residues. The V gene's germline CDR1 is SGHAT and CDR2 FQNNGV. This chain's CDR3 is CASSPSGLAGEEQYF. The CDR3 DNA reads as TGTGCCAGCAGCCCCTCAGGACTAGCGGGGGAAGAGCAGTACTTC.

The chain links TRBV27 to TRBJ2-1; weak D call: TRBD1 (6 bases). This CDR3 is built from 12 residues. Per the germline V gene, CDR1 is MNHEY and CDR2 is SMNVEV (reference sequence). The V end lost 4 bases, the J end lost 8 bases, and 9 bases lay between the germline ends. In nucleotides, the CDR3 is TGTGCCAGCAGTTCAACAGGGTATGAGCAGTTCTTC. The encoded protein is CASSSTGYEQFF.

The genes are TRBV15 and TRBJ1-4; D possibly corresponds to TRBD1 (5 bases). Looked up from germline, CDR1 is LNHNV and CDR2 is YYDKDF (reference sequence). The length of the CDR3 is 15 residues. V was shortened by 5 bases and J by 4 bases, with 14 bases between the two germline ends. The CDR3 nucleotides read TGTGCCACCAGCGGAAAACGGGGGGTTAATGAAAAACTGTTTTTT. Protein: CATSGKRGVNEKLFF.

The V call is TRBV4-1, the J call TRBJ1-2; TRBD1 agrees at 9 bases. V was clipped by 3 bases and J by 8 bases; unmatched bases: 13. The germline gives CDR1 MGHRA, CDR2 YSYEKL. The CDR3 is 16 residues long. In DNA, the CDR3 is TGCGCCAGCAGCCAGAATATAATACAGGGGGCGGAAGGCTACACCTTC. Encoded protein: CASSQNIIQGAEGYTF.

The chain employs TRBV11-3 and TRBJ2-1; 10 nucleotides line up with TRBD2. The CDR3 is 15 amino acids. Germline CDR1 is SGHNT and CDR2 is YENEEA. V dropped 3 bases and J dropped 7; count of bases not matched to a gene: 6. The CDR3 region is CASSFTSGTLNEQFF. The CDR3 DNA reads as TGTGCCAGCAGCTTCACTAGCGGGACCTTGAATGAGCAGTTCTTC.

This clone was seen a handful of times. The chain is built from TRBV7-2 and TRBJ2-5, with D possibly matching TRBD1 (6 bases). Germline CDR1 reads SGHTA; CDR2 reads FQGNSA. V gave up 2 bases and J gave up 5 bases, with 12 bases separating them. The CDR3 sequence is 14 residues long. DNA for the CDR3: TGTGCCAGCAGCTTAATTGGGGGCGTCGAGACCCAGTACTTC. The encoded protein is CASSLIGGVETQYF. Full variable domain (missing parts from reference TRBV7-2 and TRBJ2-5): GAGVSQSPSNKVTEKGKDVELRCDPISGHTALYWYRQSLGQGLEFLIYFQGNSAPDKSGLPSDRFSAERTGGSVSTLTIQRTQQEDSAVYLCASSLIGGVETQYFGPGTRLLVL.

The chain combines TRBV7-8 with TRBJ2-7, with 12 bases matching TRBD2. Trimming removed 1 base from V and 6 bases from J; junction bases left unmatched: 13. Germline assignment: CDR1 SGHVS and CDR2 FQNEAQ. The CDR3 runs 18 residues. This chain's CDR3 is CASSLGLAGVTIEREQYF. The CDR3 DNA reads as TGTGCCAGCAGCTTAGGACTAGCGGGGGTCACCATCGAGCGCGAGCAGTACTTC.

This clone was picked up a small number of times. CDR3 bases: TGTGCCAGCAGCAGGGGTTACAATGAGCAGTTCTTC. Its protein is CASSRGYNEQFF. V and J are TRBV6-6 and TRBJ2-1, with D tentatively TRBD1 (6 bases). V gave up 6 bases and J gave up 4 bases, with 7 bases separating them. The CDR3 consists of 12 residues. Germline V CDR1 and CDR2: MNHNY, SVGAGI (reference sequence).

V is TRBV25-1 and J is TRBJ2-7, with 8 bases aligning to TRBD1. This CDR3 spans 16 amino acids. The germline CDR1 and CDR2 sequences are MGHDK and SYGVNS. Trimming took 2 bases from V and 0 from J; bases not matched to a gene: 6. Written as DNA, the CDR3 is TGTGCCAGCAGTGAACTCGGTCAGGGGGCCTCCTACGAGCAGTACTTC. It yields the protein CASSELGQGASYEQYF.

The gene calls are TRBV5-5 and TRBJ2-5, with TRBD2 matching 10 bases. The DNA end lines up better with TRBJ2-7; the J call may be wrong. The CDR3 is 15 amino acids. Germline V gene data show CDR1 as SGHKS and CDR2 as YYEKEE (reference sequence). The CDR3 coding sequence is TGTGCCAGCGTCGGGGCCGGGACTAGCGTCGGCGAGCAGTACTTC. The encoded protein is CASVGAGTSVGEQYF.